The 9 T cell receptor beta chains reported below all come from one sample, sequenced in a study of cytomegalovirus exposure and HLA in healthy donors. The PCR made use of 60 Vbeta and 13 Jbeta primers. Clones were sequenced by immunoSEQ multiplex PCR, and TCRdb holds only the in-frame ones, with some missing. The sample holds around 160,000 clones, approximately 85% seen once. Material for sequencing was PBMCs. These receptors were collected from a man aged 18 to 30 in good health and CMV-seropositive.

Here the CDR3 reads CAISSSGGANTGELFF. The CDR3 DNA follows: TGTGCCATCAGTAGTAGCGGGGGGGCGAACACCGGGGAGCTGTTTTTT. The chain has TRBV10-3 and TRBJ2-2; TRBD2 matches at 11 bases. V trimming: 5 bases; J trimming: 0 bases; junction bases outside the gene matches: 2. CDR3 size: 16 residues. Per germline, CDR1 ENHRY and CDR2 SYGVKD.

The rearrangement joins TRBV30 to TRBJ1-2; D is uncertain. Trimming left V 2 bases short and J 1 base short, with 5 bases between. The CDR3 covers 12 residues. Germline lookup yields CDR1 GTSNPN and CDR2 SVGIG (reference sequence). The CDR3, as DNA: TGTGCCTGGAGTCGAGATAACTATGGCTACACCTTC. Residues: CAWSRDNYGYTF.

The chain employs TRBV6-1 and TRBJ1-1; D gene ambiguous. The ends were cut back, 5 bases at V and 8 bases at J, with 12 bases in the middle. Germline V gene data show CDR1 as MNHNS and CDR2 as SASEGT. The CDR3 contains 12 residues. The CDR3 DNA follows: TGTGCCAGCAGTCTGCGAGGGTCAGAAGCTTTCTTT. Its translation: CASSLRGSEAFF.

The genes are TRBV5-1 and TRBJ2-1; 7 bases agree with TRBD1. The ends lost 4 bases at V and 4 bases at J; junction bases unmatched: 11. The CDR3 contains 16 residues. CDR1 and CDR2 (germline): SGHRS, YFSETQ. The CDR3 sequence: CASSLRDSVPYNEQFF. CDR3 nucleotide sequence: TGCGCCAGCAGCCTTCGGGACAGTGTCCCGTACAATGAGCAGTTCTTC. Combining the CDR3 with reference TRBV5-1 and TRBJ2-1 gives the whole variable domain KAGVTQTPRYLIKTRGQQVTLSCSPISGHRSVSWYQQTPGQGLQFLFEYFSETQRNKGNFPGRFSGRQFSNSRSEMNVSTLELGDSALYLCASSLRDSVPYNEQFFGPGTRLTVL.

There are a few counts of this clone. The chain is built from TRBV6-1 and TRBJ2-3, with 9 bases matching TRBD1. CDR1 is MNHNS, CDR2 SASEGT, per germline. CDR3 length equals 15 residues. Trimming at V came to 8 bases and at J to 4 bases, leaving 10 bases not matched to a gene. CDR3 amino acids: CASGGGTGYADTQYF. The CDR3 DNA sequence: TGTGCCAGCGGGGGCGGGACAGGGTATGCAGATACGCAGTATTTT.

The rearrangement joins TRBV9 to TRBJ1-1; unclear D gene. Trimming pared 0 bases from V and 4 bases from J, leaving 7 bases between. The germline V gene has CDR1 SGDLS and CDR2 YYNGEE. There are 13 residues in the CDR3. This CDR3 reads CASSVGVITEAFF. Here the CDR3 DNA reads TGTGCCAGCAGCGTAGGAGTGATCACTGAAGCTTTCTTT.

J is TRBJ2-7 and V is TRBV9; tentatively, D is TRBD2 (5 bases). The germline V gene encodes CDR1 SGDLS and CDR2 YYNGEE. The CDR3 contains 12 residues. Trimming stripped 4 bases from V and 7 bases from J, with 12 bases between. CDR3 sequence (DNA): TGTGCCAGCAGCCCCGGAAGCGGAGAGCAGTACTTC. This translates into CASSPGSGEQYF.

V gene TRBV15 combines with J gene TRBJ1-4; 7 bases match TRBD1. The CDR3 has 15 residues. The germline V gene encodes CDR1 LNHNV and CDR2 YYDKDF (reference sequence). The V gene end was trimmed by 5 bases and the J gene end by 5 bases; junction bases not matched to a gene: 8. The CDR3 region is CATSSGGRKNEKLFF. The CDR3 region has the DNA TGTGCCACCAGCTCAGGGGGAAGGAAGAATGAAAAACTGTTTTTT.

This rearrangement joins TRBV6-5 to TRBJ2-1; D is perhaps TRBD1 (5 bases). CDR1 is MNHEY, CDR2 SVGAGI, per germline. V lost 1 base and J 5 bases, leaving 9 bases between the germline ends. There are 14 residues in the CDR3. This CDR3 is CASSYYDSNNEQFF. Written as DNA, the CDR3 is TGTGCCAGCAGTTACTACGACAGTAACAATGAGCAGTTCTTC.